The following is a TCR beta chain sequence with its context. Its specific antigen is unknown. No base qualities exist here, and no much larger clone lies one base off it. The library relied on the immunoSEQ multiplex PCR assay. TCRdb re-hosts the immuneACCESS table, in-frame sequences only. Its copies lack some clones; in the studies checked, an unresolved V gene accounts for under half of them, and the cause for the rest is not known. The sample profile shows almost 30,000 clones; about 89% of them were found once. The top ten hold about 8.1% of the sample. This record comes from a study of PD-1 and CTLA-4 blockade in melanoma (dated by TCRdb to the early 2020s). Regarding the complete study: In patients with melanoma, the researchers looked at the effects of CTLA-4 blockade versus PD-1 blockade on the CD8 T cell response that was melanoma-reactive.

V drops 3 bases and J drops 0 bases, leaving 11 bases in between. From its cysteine to its phenylalanine, the CDR3 spans 16 amino acids. Left in the record is the CDR3 DNA by itself, 48 bases read in frame from the first base. CDR1 SGHNT and CDR2 YENEEA were looked up in the germline V gene. The chain joins TRBV11-3 to TRBJ2-2; the D gene cannot be resolved beyond TRBD1 or TRBD2, each matching 5 bases. The TCR comes from a human donor with melanoma. Here the sequenced sample was CD8+ T cells from peripheral blood, taken before anti-PD-1 treatment. The DNA reads as follows: TGTGCCAGCAGCTTTTATGGGGGATCGAACACCGGGGAGCTGTTTTTT. Its protein reads: CASSFYGGSNTGELFF.